Following are 28 T cell receptor beta chains from one sample sequenced in a study of blood T cell repertoires in COVID-19. The repertoire was sequenced with immunoSEQ multiplex PCR; TCRdb's copy has only in-frame clones and lacks some. The table shows roughly 200,000 clones, with about 95% occurring only once. The sample consisted of peripheral blood. Receptors originate from a man aged 30 to 45 with COVID-19, enrolled during active disease.

This rearrangement joins TRBV19 to TRBJ2-1; 13 positions match TRBD2. Germline trimming cut 5 bases from V and 0 bases from J; bases unmatched to any gene: 19. This CDR3 comprises 22 residues. Germline CDR1 is LNHDA and CDR2 is SQIVND (reference sequence). CDR3 region: CASSPRGLTSGGAHGSYNEQFF. Written as DNA, the CDR3 is TGTGCCAGTAGTCCCCGAGGCCTCACTAGCGGGGGGGCCCACGGCTCCTACAATGAGCAGTTCTTC.

This rearrangement joins TRBV6-4 to TRBJ1-5; no clear D. Germline CDR1 MRHNA, CDR2 SNTAGT. Trimming stripped 2 bases from V and 9 bases from J, with 8 bases between. The CDR3 covers 12 residues. The chain's CDR3 is CASSDPGGPQHF. The CDR3 DNA sequence: TGTGCCAGCAGTGACCCGGGAGGGCCCCAGCATTTT.

In its sample, this clone was seen a few times. The V and J genes are TRBV30 and TRBJ2-5; perhaps TRBD2 as D (5 bases). Germline CDR1 reads GTSNPN; CDR2 reads SVGIG (reference sequence). The CDR3 runs 14 residues. Deletions cut 2 bases from V and 4 bases from J, with 14 bases between. CDR3 in amino acids: CAWSQLARGETQYF. CDR3 nucleotide sequence: TGTGCCTGGAGTCAGCTAGCCCGGGGAGAGACCCAGTACTTC.

The chain couples TRBV6-5 to TRBJ1-2, with 10 bases aligning to TRBD1. Germline V CDR1 and CDR2: MNHEY, SVGAGI. J gave up 6 bases and V 6 bases, and 7 bases lay outside the gene matches. The CDR3 is 14 residues long. CDR3 loop: CASRTGQGSDGYTF. DNA of the CDR3: TGTGCCAGCAGGACGGGACAGGGGTCGGATGGCTACACCTTC.

The rearrangement links TRBV2 to TRBJ2-3, with 11 nucleotides matching TRBD2. The CDR3 spans 15 residues. V shed 6 bases and J 6 bases; nucleotides not matched to a gene: 8. CDR1 and CDR2 from the germline V gene are SNHLY and FYNNEI. The CDR3 spells CASSRLAGGWDTQYF. The CDR3, as DNA: TGTGCCAGCAGCCGGCTAGCGGGGGGTTGGGATACGCAGTATTTT.

The chain combines TRBV7-9 with TRBJ2-7; weak D call: TRBD2 (6 bases). The CDR3 is made up of 15 amino acids. Trimming removed 5 bases from V and 5 bases from J, with 19 bases in between. Germline V lookup: CDR1 SEHNR, CDR2 FQNEAQ (reference sequence). CDR3 sequence: CASSPGGGGVDEQYF. CDR3 nucleotides: TGTGCCAGCAGCCCTGGGGGTGGCGGGGTTGACGAGCAGTACTTC.

The rearrangement uses TRBV3-1 (or the pseudogene TRBV3-2) and TRBJ2-3; maybe TRBD2 (6 bases). Germline V gene sequence: CDR1 LGHDT, CDR2 YNNKEL (reference sequence). This CDR3 is built from 16 residues. V gave up 0 bases and J gave up 1 base, with 11 bases separating them. The CDR3 is CASSQDLSGGTDTQYF. CDR3 nucleotides: TGTGCCAGCAGCCAAGATCTTAGCGGTGGCACAGATACGCAGTATTTT.

This chain joins TRBV18 and TRBJ2-5; 10 bases agree with TRBD2. Germline CDR1 is KGHSH and CDR2 is LQKENI. The CDR3 runs to 16 residues. With 2 bases clipped from V and 2 bases from J, the junction kept 5 bases outside the gene matches. The CDR3 DNA sequence: TGTGCCAGCTCACCATCGGCTAGCGGGAGACAAGAGACCCAGTACTTC. Amino acids: CASSPSASGRQETQYF.

This clone was counted a single time. The V and J genes are TRBV5-6 and TRBJ2-4; TRBD2 aligns across 10 bases. Looked up from germline, CDR1 is SGHDT and CDR2 is YYEEEE. V lost 3 bases to trimming and J lost 3 bases; unmatched junction nucleotides: 9. The CDR3 loop spans 17 amino acids. CDR3 sequence (DNA): TGTGCCAGCAGCTCACCCCGGAGCGGGGGGGTCAAAAACATTCAGTACTTC. It yields the protein CASSSPRSGGVKNIQYF. Complete variable domain (other parts from reference TRBV5-6 and TRBJ2-4): DAGVTQSPTHLIKTRGQQVTLRCSPKSGHDTVSWYQQALGQGPQFIFQYYEEEERQRGNFPDRFSGHQFPNYSSELNVNALLLGDSALYLCASSSPRSGGVKNIQYFGAGTRLSVL.

J is TRBJ1-3 and V is TRBV14; D possibly corresponds to TRBD1 (5 bases). The germline CDR1 and CDR2 sequences are SGHDN and FVKESK. The CDR3 contains 16 residues. V lost 1 base and J lost 4, with 14 bases in between. The CDR3 sequence is CASSQVQGSAGNTIYF. The CDR3 nucleotides read TGTGCCAGCAGCCAAGTCCAGGGATCAGCCGGAAACACCATATATTTT.

V is TRBV28 and J is TRBJ1-5; weak D call: TRBD1 (5 bases). Per germline, CDR1 MDHEN and CDR2 SYDVKM. The CDR3 consists of 16 residues. Trimming shortened V by 3 bases and J by 4 bases, and 16 bases separated the two germline ends. CDR3 DNA: TGTGCCAGCAGTTTTGGAAGGGGCGTTCAAAATCAGCCCCAGCATTTT. Translating it yields CASSFGRGVQNQPQHF. The full variable domain, with the rest looked up from reference TRBV28 and TRBJ1-5, is DVKVTQSSRYLVKRTGEKVFLECVQDMDHENMFWYRQDPGLGLRLIYFSYDVKMKEKGDIPEGYSVSREKKERFSLILESASTNQTSMYLCASSFGRGVQNQPQHFGDGTRLSIL.

This CDR3 reads CASSARGVIYGYTF. CDR3 bases: TGTGCCAGTAGTGCCCGGGGGGTTATCTATGGCTACACCTTC. V gene TRBV19 combines with J gene TRBJ1-2, with a weak D call TRBD1 (5 bases). The germline V gene encodes CDR1 LNHDA and CDR2 SQIVND (reference sequence). The CDR3 is 14 amino acids. Trimming pared 5 bases from V and 4 bases from J, leaving 14 bases between.

The chain links TRBV14 to TRBJ1-6; no firm D call. The CDR3 has 16 amino acids. Germline V gene sequence: CDR1 SGHDN, CDR2 FVKESK. The V end was cut by 0 bases, the J end by 7 bases, with 13 bases between. As DNA, the CDR3 is TGTGCCAGCAGCCAAGACTTGGGAGGGCCCAATTCACCCCTCCACTTT. It translates to CASSQDLGGPNSPLHF.

The V gene is TRBV5-1, the J gene TRBJ1-2, with TRBD1 matching 8 bases. J lost 5 bases, V lost 4 bases, and 4 bases had no gene match. The CDR3 totals 13 residues. Germline CDR1 and CDR2: SGHRS and YFSETQ. Written as DNA, the CDR3 is TGCGCCAGCAGCCTGACAGGGGAGTATGGCTACACCTTC. Its protein is CASSLTGEYGYTF.

The chain recombines TRBV5-1 with TRBJ1-4; D is unclear. In germline, CDR1 is SGHRS, CDR2 YFSETQ. Between the trimmed V and J ends, which lost 0 bases and 0 bases, there was a span of 6 bases. CDR3 length: 15 residues. The chain's CDR3 is CASSLGDATNEKLFF. As DNA, the CDR3 is TGCGCCAGCAGCTTGGGCGATGCAACTAATGAAAAACTGTTTTTT.

CDR3 region: CASSIDREDYGYTF. The DNA of the CDR3 is TGTGCCAGCAGCATCGACAGGGAGGACTATGGCTACACCTTC. The chain joins TRBV5-4 to TRBJ1-2, with 7 bases matching TRBD1. The V gene end was trimmed by 4 bases and the J gene end by 3 bases; junction bases not matched to a gene: 6. Per the germline V gene, CDR1 is SGHNT and CDR2 is YYREEE (reference sequence). The CDR3 runs 14 residues.

This clone occurred once. The chain combines TRBV5-1 with TRBJ1-6; 9 bases match TRBD1. The V gene end was trimmed by 1 base and the J gene end by 12 bases; junction bases not matched to a gene: 2. Germline loops: CDR1 SGHRS, CDR2 YFSETQ. The CDR3 spans 13 residues. The CDR3 spells CASSLMDRGPLHF. CDR3 DNA: TGCGCCAGCAGCTTGATGGACAGGGGACCCCTCCACTTT.

The genes are TRBV15 and TRBJ2-5; 10 bases align to TRBD1. J gave up 5 bases and V 1 base, and 4 bases lay outside the gene matches. Looked up from germline, CDR1 is LNHNV and CDR2 is YYDKDF (reference sequence). The CDR3 consists of 15 residues. The chain's CDR3 is CATSRGTGGLETQYF. The CDR3 region has the DNA TGTGCCACCAGCAGAGGGACAGGGGGATTGGAGACCCAGTACTTC.

This chain connects TRBV7-6 to TRBJ1-1; D may be TRBD1 (5 bases). Trimming took 0 bases from V and 5 from J, leaving 13 bases between them. The CDR3 has 15 amino acids. Per the germline V gene, CDR1 is SGHVS and CDR2 is FNYEAQ. CDR3 DNA: TGTGCCAGCAGCTTAGCGGAGTGTGGGGGGACTGAAGCTTTCTTT. It codes for CASSLAECGGTEAFF.

The J gene is TRBJ2-7, the V gene TRBV9; a weak D match, TRBD1 (5 bases). V lost 0 bases to trimming and J lost 0 bases, with 7 bases between them. Per germline, CDR1 SGDLS and CDR2 YYNGEE. The length of the CDR3 is 14 residues. CDR3 nucleotides: TGTGCCAGCAGCGTAGGCAGGGTCTCCTACGAGCAGTACTTC. Amino acid sequence: CASSVGRVSYEQYF. Supplemented by reference TRBV9 and TRBJ2-7, the full variable domain reads DSGVTQTPKHLITATGQRVTLRCSPRSGDLSVYWYQQSLDQGLQFLIQYYNGEERAKGNILERFSAQQFPDLHSELNLSSLELGDSALYFCASSVGRVSYEQYFGPGTRLTVT.

The chain links TRBV6-5 to TRBJ1-6, with D tentatively TRBD1 (6 bases). There are 11 residues in the CDR3. The germline V gene encodes CDR1 MNHEY and CDR2 SVGAGI. Trimming stripped 11 bases from V and 9 bases from J, with 11 bases between. This CDR3 reads CASAGVSPLHF. The CDR3 nucleotides are TGTGCCTCCGCAGGGGTTTCACCCCTCCACTTT.

The chain has TRBV13 and TRBJ1-1, with 10 bases identical to TRBD1. CDR3 length: 14 residues. The V gene's germline CDR1 is PRHDT and CDR2 FYEKMQ (reference sequence). The ends lost 4 bases at V and 3 bases at J; junction bases unmatched: 2. In nucleotides, the CDR3 is TGTGCCAGCAGCTCAGGACAGGGGGACACTGAAGCTTTCTTT. Amino acids: CASSSGQGDTEAFF. The whole variable domain, remainder taken from reference TRBV13 and TRBJ1-1, is AAGVIQSPRHLIKEKRETATLKCYPIPRHDTVYWYQQGPGQDPQFLISFYEKMQSDKGSIPDRFSAQQFSDYHSELNMSSLELGDSALYFCASSSGQGDTEAFFGQGTRLTVV.

The chain employs TRBV19 and TRBJ1-1, with D maybe TRBD1 (6 bases). V shed 7 bases and J shed 1 base, with 16 bases lying between them. CDR3 length: 15 amino acids. Germline loops: CDR1 LNHDA, CDR2 SQIVND (reference sequence). Written as DNA, the CDR3 is TGTGCCAGTAAGGTGGCAGGGGACACGAACACTGAAGCTTTCTTT. Translating it yields CASKVAGDTNTEAFF.

V gene TRBV19 combines with J gene TRBJ1-3; the match to TRBD1 covers 9 bases. J gave up 4 bases and V 4 bases, and 5 bases lay outside the gene matches. Germline V CDR1 and CDR2: LNHDA, SQIVND (reference sequence). CDR3 size: 15 residues. The CDR3 DNA is TGTGCCAGTAGTACAGGGACAGGGACCGGAAACACCATATATTTT. Protein: CASSTGTGTGNTIYF.

This clone was detected only once. The V call is TRBV5-1, the J call TRBJ2-1, with TRBD1 matching 9 bases. Trimming at V came to 4 bases and at J to 3 bases, leaving 5 bases not matched to a gene. The CDR3 consists of 15 residues. CDR1 and CDR2 from the germline V gene are SGHRS and YFSETQ. The CDR3 region has the DNA TGCGCCAGCAGCCCAGGACAGGGGAACTACAATGAGCAGTTCTTC. Translating it yields CASSPGQGNYNEQFF.

The V call is TRBV29-1, the J call TRBJ1-3, with D tentatively TRBD1 (6 bases). The CDR3 loop spans 15 amino acids. V was clipped by 7 bases and J by 0 bases, with 16 bases between them. Germline V gives CDR1 SQVTM, CDR2 ANQGSEA. CDR3 amino acids: CSGQTGTRSGNTIYF. The CDR3 DNA is TGCAGCGGCCAAACCGGGACACGCTCTGGAAACACCATATATTTT. Based on the CDR3 plus reference TRBV29-1 and TRBJ1-3, the full variable domain is SAVISQKPSRDICQRGTSLTIQCQVDSQVTMMFWYRQQPGQSLTLIATANQGSEATYESGFVIDKFPISRPNLTFSTLTVSNMSPEDSSIYLCSGQTGTRSGNTIYFGEGSWLTVV.

This chain links TRBV20-1 with TRBJ1-2; D is unclear. Between the trimmed V and J ends, which lost 1 base and 8 bases, there was a span of 8 bases. The germline V gene has CDR1 DFQATT and CDR2 SNEGSKA (reference sequence). This CDR3 has 11 amino acids. CDR3 sequence: CSARVLVGYTF. Here the CDR3 DNA reads TGCAGTGCTAGAGTACTTGTGGGCTACACCTTC.

V and J are TRBV4-1 and TRBJ2-5, with 12 nucleotides matching TRBD2. Germline-derived CDR1 and CDR2 are MGHRA and YSYEKL. After removal of 2 bases from V and 5 bases from J, the junction contained 12 bases not matched to a gene. There are 18 residues in the CDR3. The CDR3 DNA reads TGCGCCAGCAGCCAACTGTTCACTAGCGGGGGGAAGAGGGAGACCCAGTACTTC. This gives the protein CASSQLFTSGGKRETQYF.